This T cell receptor (beta chain) is from a study of glioma-infiltrating T cells after dendritic cell vaccination. The PCR used 60 V beta and 13 J beta primers. Method: immunoSEQ multiplex PCR; TCRdb's copy keeps in-frame clones and lacks some. The sample shows 110,000 or so clones, nearly 90% of them seen only once. The germline V gene encodes CDR1 LNHDA and CDR2 SQIVND (reference sequence). The CDR3 loop spans 17 amino acids. The junction had 4 bases not matched to a gene; V was cut back by 4 bases and J by 1 base. Sample time point: after dendritic cell vaccination, including at tumor progression/relapse.

The chain couples TRBV19 to TRBJ2-3; TRBD2 agrees at 14 bases. The sample was blood, taken after dendritic cell vaccination. This clonotype originated in a human donor with glioblastoma. The CDR3 sequence: CASSTRGLAGGTDTQYF. The CDR3 bases are TGTGCCAGTAGTACAAGGGGACTAGCGGGAGGCACAGATACGCAGTATTTT. Full variable domain (rest looked up from reference TRBV19 and TRBJ2-3): DGGITQSPKYLFRKEGQNVTLSCEQNLNHDAMYWYRQDPGQGLRLIYYSQIVNDFQKGDIAEGYSVSREKKESFPLTVTSAQKNPTAFYLCASSTRGLAGGTDTQYFGPGTRLTVL.